What follows is one TCR beta chain and its context. The CDR3 extends over 11 amino acids. Germline V gives CDR1 MDHEN, CDR2 SYDVKM. Trimming stripped 8 bases from V and 6 bases from J, with 10 bases between. Diagnoses used clinical symptoms, serum thyroxine and TRAb, thyroid ultrasound and orbital computed tomography. PBMCs stemmed from under 11 ml fresh peripheral blood. The data were obtained in a study of T cells in Graves' hyperthyroidism and ophthalmopathy. Study-level background: Before any treatment, at initial diagnosis, peripheral blood was collected.

From RNA transcripts, TCR beta CDR3 regions were amplified. The HTBI set primed first-round TCR CDR3 RT-PCR. TCRdb called the multiplex PCR reads again in MiXCR, with one record for every CDR3 protein. This sample has under 400,000 distinct CDR3 sequences; over 10% occur once, and the top ten carry around a tenth. The specimen sequenced was blood. This TCR came from a woman younger than 35 with Graves' hyperthyroidism. The chain recombines TRBV28 with TRBJ1-1, with D possibly being TRBD1 (5 bases). This CDR3 is CASWGDAEAFF. CDR3 DNA: TGTGCCAGCTGGGGGGACGCTGAAGCTTTCTTT. The whole variable domain, filled in from reference TRBV28 and TRBJ1-1, reads DVKVTQSSRYLVKRTGEKVFLECVQDMDHENMFWYRQDPGLGLRLIYFSYDVKMKEKGDIPEGYSVSREKKERFSLILESASTNQTSMYLCASWGDAEAFFGQGTRLTVV.